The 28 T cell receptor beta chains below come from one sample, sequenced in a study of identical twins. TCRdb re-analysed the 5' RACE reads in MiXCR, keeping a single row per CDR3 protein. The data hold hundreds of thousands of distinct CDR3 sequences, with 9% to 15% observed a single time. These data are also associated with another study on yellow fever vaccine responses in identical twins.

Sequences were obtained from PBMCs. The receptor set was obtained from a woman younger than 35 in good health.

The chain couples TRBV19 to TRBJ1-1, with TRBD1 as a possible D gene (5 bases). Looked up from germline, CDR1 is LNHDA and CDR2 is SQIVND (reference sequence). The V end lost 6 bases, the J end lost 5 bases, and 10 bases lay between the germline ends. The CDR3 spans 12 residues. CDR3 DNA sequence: TGTGCCAGTAGCGCAGGGAGGACTGAAGCTTTCTTT. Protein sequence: CASSAGRTEAFF.

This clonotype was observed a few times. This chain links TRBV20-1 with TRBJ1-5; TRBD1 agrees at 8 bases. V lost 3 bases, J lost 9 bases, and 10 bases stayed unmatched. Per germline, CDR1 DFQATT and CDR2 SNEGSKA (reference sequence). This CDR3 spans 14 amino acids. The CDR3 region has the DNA TGCAGTGCTAGGGAGCAGGGGGCGATTATGCCCCAGCATTTT. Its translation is CSAREQGAIMPQHF.

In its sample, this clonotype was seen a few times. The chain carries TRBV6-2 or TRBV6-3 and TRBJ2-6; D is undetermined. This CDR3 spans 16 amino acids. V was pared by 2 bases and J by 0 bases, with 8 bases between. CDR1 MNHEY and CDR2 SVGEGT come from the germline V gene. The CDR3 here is CASSYGQISGANVLTF. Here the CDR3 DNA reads TGTGCCAGCAGTTACGGGCAGATCTCTGGGGCCAACGTCCTGACTTTC.

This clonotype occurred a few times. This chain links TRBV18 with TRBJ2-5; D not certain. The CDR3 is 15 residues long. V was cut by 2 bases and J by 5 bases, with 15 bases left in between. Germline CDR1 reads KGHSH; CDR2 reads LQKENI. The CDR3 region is CASSPNPSRVETQYF. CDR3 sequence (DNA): TGTGCCAGCTCACCAAATCCGTCAAGGGTTGAGACCCAGTACTTC.

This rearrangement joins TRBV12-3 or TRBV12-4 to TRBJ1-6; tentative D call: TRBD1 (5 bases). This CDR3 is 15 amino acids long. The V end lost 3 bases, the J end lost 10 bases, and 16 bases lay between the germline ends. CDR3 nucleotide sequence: TGTGCCAGCAGTTTTATGGCAGCCGGGGGGTCACCCCTCCACTTT. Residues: CASSFMAAGGSPLHF.

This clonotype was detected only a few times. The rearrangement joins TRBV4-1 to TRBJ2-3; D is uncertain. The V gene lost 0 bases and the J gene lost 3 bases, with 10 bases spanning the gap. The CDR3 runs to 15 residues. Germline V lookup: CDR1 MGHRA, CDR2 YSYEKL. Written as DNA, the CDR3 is TGCGCCAGCAGCCAAGATTACCGGGCTACAGATACGCAGTATTTT. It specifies CASSQDYRATDTQYF.

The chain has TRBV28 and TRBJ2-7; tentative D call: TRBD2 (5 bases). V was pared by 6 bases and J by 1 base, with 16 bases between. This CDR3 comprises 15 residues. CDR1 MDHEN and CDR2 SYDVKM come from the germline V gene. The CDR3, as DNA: TGTGCCAGCAGCGGCGGGTCTACAAGTTCCTACGAGCAGTACGTC. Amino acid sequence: CASSGGSTSSYEQYV.

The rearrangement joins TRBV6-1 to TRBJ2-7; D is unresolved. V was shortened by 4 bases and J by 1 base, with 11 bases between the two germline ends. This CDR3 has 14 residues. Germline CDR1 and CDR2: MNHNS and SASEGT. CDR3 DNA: TGTGCCAGCAGTGGCCCGGCCACGTCCTACGAGCAGTACTTC. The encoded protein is CASSGPATSYEQYF.

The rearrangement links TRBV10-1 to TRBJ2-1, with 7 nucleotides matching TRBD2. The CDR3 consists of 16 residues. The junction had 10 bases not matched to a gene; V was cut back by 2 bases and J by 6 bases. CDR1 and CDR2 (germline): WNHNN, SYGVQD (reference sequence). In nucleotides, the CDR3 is TGCGCCAGCAGTGAGACGAGCGGGAAGGTACCCAATGAGCAGTTCTTC. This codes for CASSETSGKVPNEQFF.

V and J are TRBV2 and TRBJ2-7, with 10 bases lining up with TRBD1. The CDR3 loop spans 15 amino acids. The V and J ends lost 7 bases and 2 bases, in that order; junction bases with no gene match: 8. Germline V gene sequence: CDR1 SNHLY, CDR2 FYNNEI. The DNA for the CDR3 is TGTGCCAGCAAAGTGAGAGGGACAGGGGCCTACGAGCAGTACTTC. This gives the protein CASKVRGTGAYEQYF.

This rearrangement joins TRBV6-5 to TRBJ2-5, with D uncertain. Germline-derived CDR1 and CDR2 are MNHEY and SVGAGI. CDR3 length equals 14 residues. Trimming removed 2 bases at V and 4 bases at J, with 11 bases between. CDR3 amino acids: CASSYPGGPETQYF. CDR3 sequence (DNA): TGTGCCAGCAGTTACCCGGGCGGTCCAGAGACCCAGTACTTC.

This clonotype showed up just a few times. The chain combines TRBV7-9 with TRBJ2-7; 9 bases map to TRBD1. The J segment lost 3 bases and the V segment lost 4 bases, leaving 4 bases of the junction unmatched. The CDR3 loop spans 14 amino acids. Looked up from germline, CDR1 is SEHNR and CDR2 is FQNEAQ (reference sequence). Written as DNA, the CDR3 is TGTGCCAGCAGCTCAGACAGGGGGATCTACGAGCAGTACGTC. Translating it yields CASSSDRGIYEQYV.

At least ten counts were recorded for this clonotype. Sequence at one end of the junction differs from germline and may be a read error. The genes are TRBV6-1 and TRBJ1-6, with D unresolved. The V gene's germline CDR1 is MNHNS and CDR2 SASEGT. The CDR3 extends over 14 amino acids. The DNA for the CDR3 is TGTGCCACCAGTGATGGCCCCTATAATTCACCCCTCCACTTT. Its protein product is CATSDGPYNSPLHF.

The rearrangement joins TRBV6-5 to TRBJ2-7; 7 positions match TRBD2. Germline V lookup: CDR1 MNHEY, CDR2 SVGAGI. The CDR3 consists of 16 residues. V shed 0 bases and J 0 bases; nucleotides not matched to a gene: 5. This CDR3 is CASSYSEAGVSYEQYF. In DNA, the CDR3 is TGTGCCAGCAGTTACTCCGAGGCGGGAGTCTCCTACGAGCAGTACTTC.

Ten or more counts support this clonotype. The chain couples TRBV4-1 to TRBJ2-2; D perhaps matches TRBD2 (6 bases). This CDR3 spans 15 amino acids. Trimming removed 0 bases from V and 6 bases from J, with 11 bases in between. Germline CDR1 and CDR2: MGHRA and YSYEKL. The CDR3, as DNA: TGCGCCAGCAGCCAAGAAGGACTATTGGCCGGGGAGCTGTTTTTT. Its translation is CASSQEGLLAGELFF.

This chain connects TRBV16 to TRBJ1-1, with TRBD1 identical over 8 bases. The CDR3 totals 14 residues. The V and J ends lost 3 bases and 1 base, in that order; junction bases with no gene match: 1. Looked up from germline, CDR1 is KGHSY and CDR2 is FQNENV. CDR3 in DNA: TGTGCCAGCAGCCAGGACAGGGCGAACACTGAAGCTTTCTTT. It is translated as CASSQDRANTEAFF. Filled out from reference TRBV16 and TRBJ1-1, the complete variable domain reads GEEVAQTPKHLVRGEGQKAKLYCAPIKGHSYVFWYQQVLKNEFKFLISFQNENVFDETGMPKERFSAKCLPNSPCSLEIQATKLEDSAVYFCASSQDRANTEAFFGQGTRLTVV.

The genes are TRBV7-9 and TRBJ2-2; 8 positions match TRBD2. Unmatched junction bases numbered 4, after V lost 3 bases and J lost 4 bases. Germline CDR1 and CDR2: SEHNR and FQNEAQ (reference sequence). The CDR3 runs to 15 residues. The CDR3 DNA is TGTGCCAGCAGCTTGCGGGAGGATATCACCGGGGAGCTGTTTTTT. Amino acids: CASSLREDITGELFF. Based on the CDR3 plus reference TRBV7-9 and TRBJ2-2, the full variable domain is DTGVSQNPRHKITKRGQNVTFRCDPISEHNRLYWYRQTLGQGPEFLTYFQNEAQLEKSRLLSDRFSAERPKGSFSTLEIQRTEQGDSAMYLCASSLREDITGELFFGEGSRLTVL.

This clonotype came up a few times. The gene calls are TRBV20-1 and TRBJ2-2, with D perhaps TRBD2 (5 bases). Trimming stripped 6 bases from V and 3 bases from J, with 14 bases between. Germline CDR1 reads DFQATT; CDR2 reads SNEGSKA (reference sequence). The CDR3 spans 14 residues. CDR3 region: CSAQARGDTGELFF. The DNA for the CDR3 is TGCAGTGCCCAGGCCCGGGGAGACACCGGGGAGCTGTTTTTT.

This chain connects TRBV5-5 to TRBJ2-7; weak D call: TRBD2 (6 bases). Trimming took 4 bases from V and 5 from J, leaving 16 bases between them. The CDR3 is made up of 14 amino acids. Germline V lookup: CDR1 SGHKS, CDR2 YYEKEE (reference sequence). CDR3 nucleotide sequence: TGTGCCAGCAGCCACGGTTACGGGGGTGACGAGCAGTACTTC. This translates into CASSHGYGGDEQYF.

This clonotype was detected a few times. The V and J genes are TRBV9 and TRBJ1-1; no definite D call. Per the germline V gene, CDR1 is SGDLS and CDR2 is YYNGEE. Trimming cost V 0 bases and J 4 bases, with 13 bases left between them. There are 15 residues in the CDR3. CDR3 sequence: CASSVAMLEGTEAFF. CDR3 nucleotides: TGTGCCAGCAGCGTAGCTATGTTGGAGGGCACTGAAGCTTTCTTT.

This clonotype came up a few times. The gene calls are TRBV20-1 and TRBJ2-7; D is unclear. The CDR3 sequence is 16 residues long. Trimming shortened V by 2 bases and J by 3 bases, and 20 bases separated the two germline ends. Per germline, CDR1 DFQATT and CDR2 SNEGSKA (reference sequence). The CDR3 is CSARFQDVGWDYEQYF. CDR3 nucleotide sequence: TGCAGTGCTAGATTCCAGGATGTAGGATGGGACTACGAGCAGTACTTC.

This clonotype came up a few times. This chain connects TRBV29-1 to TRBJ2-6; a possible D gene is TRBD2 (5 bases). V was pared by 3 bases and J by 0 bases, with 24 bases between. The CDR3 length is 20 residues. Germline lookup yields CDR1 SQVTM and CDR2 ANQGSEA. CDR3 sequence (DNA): TGCAGCGTTGAGGGCTCGTTGGACGGGGAACGACTCTCTGGGGCCAACGTCCTGACTTTC. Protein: CSVEGSLDGERLSGANVLTF.

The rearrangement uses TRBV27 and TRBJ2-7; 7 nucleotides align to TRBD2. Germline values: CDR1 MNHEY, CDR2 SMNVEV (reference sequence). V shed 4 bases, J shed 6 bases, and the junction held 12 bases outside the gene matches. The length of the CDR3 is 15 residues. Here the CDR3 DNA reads TGTGCCAGCAGTTCTCGCGGGAGCCAGTTCGGCGAGCAGTACTTC. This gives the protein CASSSRGSQFGEQYF.

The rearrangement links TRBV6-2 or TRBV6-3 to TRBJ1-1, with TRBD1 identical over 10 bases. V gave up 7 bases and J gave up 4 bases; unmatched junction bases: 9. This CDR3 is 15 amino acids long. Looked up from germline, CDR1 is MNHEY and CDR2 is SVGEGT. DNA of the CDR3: TGTGCCAGCACGAGACCCGGGACAGGGGTCACTGAAGCTTTCTTT. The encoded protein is CASTRPGTGVTEAFF.

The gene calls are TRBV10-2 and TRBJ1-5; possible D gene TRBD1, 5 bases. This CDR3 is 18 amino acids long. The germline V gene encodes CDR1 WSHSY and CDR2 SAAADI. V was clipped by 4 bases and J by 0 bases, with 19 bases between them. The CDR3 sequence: CASSVWGRGGDSNQPQHF. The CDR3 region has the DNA TGCGCCAGCAGTGTTTGGGGACGTGGGGGGGATAGCAATCAGCCCCAGCATTTT.

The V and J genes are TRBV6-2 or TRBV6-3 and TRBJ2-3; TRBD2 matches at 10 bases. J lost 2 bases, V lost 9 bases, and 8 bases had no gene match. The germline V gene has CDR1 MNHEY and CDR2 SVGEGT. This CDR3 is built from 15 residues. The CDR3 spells CASLLAGISTDTQYF. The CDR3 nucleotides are TGTGCCAGTCTACTAGCGGGAATTTCCACAGATACGCAGTATTTT.

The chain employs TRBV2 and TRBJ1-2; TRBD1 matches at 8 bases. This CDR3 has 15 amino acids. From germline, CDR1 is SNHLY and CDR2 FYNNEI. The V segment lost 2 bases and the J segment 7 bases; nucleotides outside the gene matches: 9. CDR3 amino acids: CASSELGRGQGGYTF. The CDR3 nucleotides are TGTGCCAGCAGTGAACTTGGCAGGGGGCAGGGTGGCTACACCTTC.

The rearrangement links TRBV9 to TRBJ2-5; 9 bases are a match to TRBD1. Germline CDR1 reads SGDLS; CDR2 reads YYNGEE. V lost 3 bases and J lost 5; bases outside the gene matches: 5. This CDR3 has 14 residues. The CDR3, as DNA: TGTGCCAGCAGCGCGGACAGGGGTTTGGAGACCCAGTACTTC. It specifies CASSADRGLETQYF. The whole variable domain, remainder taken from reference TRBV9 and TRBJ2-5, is DSGVTQTPKHLITATGQRVTLRCSPRSGDLSVYWYQQSLDQGLQFLIQYYNGEERAKGNILERFSAQQFPDLHSELNLSSLELGDSALYFCASSADRGLETQYFGPGTRLLVL.